Below, one T cell receptor beta chain is given with its context. This sample was included in a study of blood T cell repertoires in COVID-19. Study as a whole: Collection of acute and convalescent COVID-19 samples took place in the United States, Italy and Spain. T cells, B-cell-depleted T cells, or PBMCs supplied cDNA or gDNA.

CDR3 length equals 15 residues. CDR1 is LGHDT and CDR2 is YNNKEL in the germline V gene (reference sequence). V lost 10 bases, J lost 5 bases, and 20 bases lay in between. Measured with immunoSEQ multiplex PCR; TCRdb has only the in-frame clones, and not every one. The data contain more than 65,000 clones, approximately 82% of them singletons. V is TRBV3-1 (or the pseudogene TRBV3-2) and J is TRBJ2-2, with D perhaps TRBD2 (7 bases). Sequencing was done on a sample of peripheral blood. The origin of this receptor is a woman in her sixties or seventies with acute or convalescent COVID-19. The DNA for the CDR3 is TGTGCCACCTGGGGGCGGGAGAAAGGGACCGGGGAGCTGTTTTTT. Translating it yields CATWGREKGTGELFF.